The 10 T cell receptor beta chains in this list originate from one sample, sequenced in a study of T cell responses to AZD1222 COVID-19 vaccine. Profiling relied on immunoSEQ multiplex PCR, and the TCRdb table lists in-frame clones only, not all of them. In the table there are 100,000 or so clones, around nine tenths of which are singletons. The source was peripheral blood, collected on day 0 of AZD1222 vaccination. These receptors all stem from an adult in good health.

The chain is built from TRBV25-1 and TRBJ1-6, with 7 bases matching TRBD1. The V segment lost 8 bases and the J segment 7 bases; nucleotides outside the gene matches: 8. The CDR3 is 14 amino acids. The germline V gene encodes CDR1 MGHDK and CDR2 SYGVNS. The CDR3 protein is CASSMGTVNSPLHF. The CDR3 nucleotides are TGTGCCAGCTCAATGGGGACAGTAAATTCACCCCTCCACTTT.

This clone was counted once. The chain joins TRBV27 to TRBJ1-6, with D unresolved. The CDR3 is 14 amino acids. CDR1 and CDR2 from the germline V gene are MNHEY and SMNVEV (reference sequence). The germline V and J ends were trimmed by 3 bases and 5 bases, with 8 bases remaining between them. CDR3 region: CASSLRAHNSPLHF. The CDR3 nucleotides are TGTGCCAGCAGTTTGCGGGCCCATAATTCACCCCTCCACTTT.

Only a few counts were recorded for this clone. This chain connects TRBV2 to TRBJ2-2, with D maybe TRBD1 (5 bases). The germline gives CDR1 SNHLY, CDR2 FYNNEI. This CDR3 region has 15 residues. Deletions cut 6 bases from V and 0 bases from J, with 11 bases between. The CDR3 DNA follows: TGTGCCAGCAGGACGGACATAGCGAACACCGGGGAGCTGTTTTTT. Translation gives CASRTDIANTGELFF.

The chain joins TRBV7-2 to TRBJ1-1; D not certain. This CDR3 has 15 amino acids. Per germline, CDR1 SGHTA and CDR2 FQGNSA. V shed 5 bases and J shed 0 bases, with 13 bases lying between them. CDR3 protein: CASSRTGNLNTEAFF. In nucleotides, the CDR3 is TGTGCCAGCAGCCGGACCGGAAACCTGAACACTGAAGCTTTCTTT.

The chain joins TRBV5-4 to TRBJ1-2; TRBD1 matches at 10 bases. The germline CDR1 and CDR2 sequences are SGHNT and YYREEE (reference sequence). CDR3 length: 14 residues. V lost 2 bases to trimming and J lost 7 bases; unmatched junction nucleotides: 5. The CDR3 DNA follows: TGTGCCAGCAGCTTCCCGGGACAGGGGAGTGGCTACACCTTC. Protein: CASSFPGQGSGYTF.

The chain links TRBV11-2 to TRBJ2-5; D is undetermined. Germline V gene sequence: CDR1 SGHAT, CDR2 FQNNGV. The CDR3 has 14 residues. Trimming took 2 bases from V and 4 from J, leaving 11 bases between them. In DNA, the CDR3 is TGTGCCAGCAGCTTATTTGCGGCAGGAGAGACCCAGTACTTC. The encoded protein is CASSLFAAGETQYF.

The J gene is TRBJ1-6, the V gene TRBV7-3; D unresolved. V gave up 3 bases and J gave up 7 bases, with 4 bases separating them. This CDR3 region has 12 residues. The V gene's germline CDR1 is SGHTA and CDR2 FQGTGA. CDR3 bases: TGTGCCAGCAGCTTGCCCAATTCACCCCTCCACTTT. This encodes CASSLPNSPLHF.

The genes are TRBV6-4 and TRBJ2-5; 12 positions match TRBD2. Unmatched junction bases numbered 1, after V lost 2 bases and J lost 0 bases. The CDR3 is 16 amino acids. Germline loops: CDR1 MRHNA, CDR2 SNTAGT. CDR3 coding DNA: TGTGCCAGCAGTGACCGGACTAGCGGGGACCAAGAGACCCAGTACTTC. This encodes CASSDRTSGDQETQYF.

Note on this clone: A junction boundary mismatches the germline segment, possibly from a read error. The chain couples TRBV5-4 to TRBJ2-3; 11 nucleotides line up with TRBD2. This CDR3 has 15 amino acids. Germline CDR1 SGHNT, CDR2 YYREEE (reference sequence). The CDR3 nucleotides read TGTGTCAGCAGCTTAGCGGGGGGGAGGACAGATACGCAGTATTTT. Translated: CVSSLAGGRTDTQYF.

Here the CDR3 DNA reads TGTGCCAGCTCACGACCCCGGGACAGCCAAGAGACCCAGTACTTC. It codes for CASSRPRDSQETQYF. The rearrangement uses TRBV18 and TRBJ2-5, with 7 bases that match TRBD1. Trimming removed 4 bases from V and 1 base from J; junction bases left unmatched: 6. CDR1 and CDR2 (germline): KGHSH, LQKENI. The CDR3 has 15 residues.